This TCR beta chain was sequenced during a study of beta chain features in type 1 diabetes. This clone was counted a few times. In the same sample, other DNA sequences code for this CDR3. V was cut by 1 base and J by 11 bases, with 8 bases left in between. The CDR3 runs 10 residues. Germline assignment: CDR1 DFQATT and CDR2 SNEGSKA (reference sequence). All of the isolated RNA was reverse transcribed, so expressed TCRB transcripts were sequenced. The repertoire was sequenced with immunoSEQ multiplex PCR; TCRdb's copy has only in-frame clones and lacks some. There are hundreds of thousands of clones in the sample; around 15% occur only once, and about 6.6% lies in the top ten.

The material sequenced was central memory CD4+ T cells from blood. The V call is TRBV20-1, the J call TRBJ1-1; D ambiguous. The TCR comes from a man aged 30-40 years in good health. In nucleotides, the CDR3 is TGCAGTGCTAGAGGGGGAGGGGCTTTCTTT. Protein: CSARGGGAFF.